This passage covers 10 T cell receptor beta chains from one sample sequenced in a study of T cell repertoires in cytomegalovirus infection. TCRdb itself ran the reads through MiXCR, one entry per CDR3 protein. The sample contains under 850,000 distinct CDR3 sequences, roughly 35% of which appear only once. Material: PBMCs. The source is a human donor in good health (CMV status not recorded). Some clones in this sample may be carry-over from other donors' samples.

This clonotype was counted ten times or more. CDR3 DNA: TGTGCCAGCAGCTTAGATCGAGGGGAGACCCAGTACTTC. Translated: CASSLDRGETQYF. V and J are TRBV11-2 and TRBJ2-5, with D possibly TRBD2 on 5 matching bases. The CDR3 has 13 amino acids. Germline CDR1 reads SGHAT; CDR2 reads FQNNGV. The V end was cut by 0 bases, the J end by 5 bases, with 7 bases between.

This chain joins TRBV7-9 and TRBJ1-1; the D is unclear. Germline V gives CDR1 SEHNR, CDR2 FQNEAQ (reference sequence). The CDR3 extends over 12 amino acids. V lost 2 bases, J lost 6 bases, and 7 bases lay in between. The CDR3 spells CASSLFQAEAFF. The CDR3 nucleotides read TGTGCCAGCAGCTTATTCCAGGCTGAAGCTTTCTTT.

This clonotype was seen only once. Compared with germline, one end of the junction differs, possibly owing to a read error. The J gene is TRBJ2-7, the V gene TRBV28; the D call may be TRBD1 or TRBD2 (5 bases each). Germline CDR1 MDHEN, CDR2 SYDVKM. The CDR3 totals 14 residues. CDR3 region: CPSSLSGRTYEQYF. CDR3 bases: TGTCCCAGCAGTTTGTCAGGGAGAACCTACGAGCAGTACTTC.

This clonotype was found many times. This rearrangement joins TRBV7-6 to TRBJ2-2, with a tentative D call TRBD2 (5 bases). Germline CDR1 and CDR2: SGHVS and FNYEAQ. V was shortened by 1 base and J by 7 bases, with 13 bases between the two germline ends. The CDR3 totals 15 residues. CDR3: CASSLVEGLGGELFF. DNA for the CDR3: TGTGCCAGCAGCTTAGTCGAGGGCTTGGGCGGGGAGCTGTTTTTT.

This clonotype was found a few times. The chain uses TRBV4-1 and TRBJ1-1; possibly TRBD1 for D (6 bases). The germline V and J ends were trimmed by 0 bases and 2 bases, with 16 bases remaining between them. The CDR3 is 17 residues long. Looked up from germline, CDR1 is MGHRA and CDR2 is YSYEKL. CDR3: CASSQEAPPRGNTEAFF. The CDR3, as DNA: TGCGCCAGCAGCCAAGAGGCCCCCCCCAGGGGCAACACTGAAGCTTTCTTT.

This clonotype was seen a handful of times. The V gene is TRBV15, the J gene TRBJ2-7; D possibly matches TRBD1 or TRBD2 (7 bases each). The germline V gene has CDR1 LNHNV and CDR2 YYDKDF (reference sequence). Trimming removed 1 base from V and 1 base from J, with 17 bases in between. This CDR3 is built from 17 residues. DNA for the CDR3: TGTGCCACCAGCAGAGGACAGGGATTGGGGGGGTCCTACGAGCAGTACTTC. This encodes CATSRGQGLGGSYEQYF.

The chain carries TRBV20-1 and TRBJ2-7; 9 nucleotides match TRBD1. The CDR3 loop spans 15 amino acids. With V trimmed by 0 bases and J by 4 bases, 7 bases remained unmatched. Germline-derived CDR1 and CDR2 are DFQATT and SNEGSKA (reference sequence). Written as DNA, the CDR3 is TGCAGTGCTAGAGATCTTGGGACAGGGATGTACGAGCAGTACTTC. Its translation: CSARDLGTGMYEQYF.

This clonotype was detected only a few times. The J gene is TRBJ1-4, the V gene TRBV24-1, with 7 bases matching TRBD1. Germline CDR1 and CDR2: KGHDR and SFDVKD. The ends lost 3 bases at V and 8 bases at J; junction bases unmatched: 11. The length of the CDR3 is 16 residues. CDR3 protein: CATSDLPGPRGEKLFF. The CDR3 region has the DNA TGTGCCACCAGTGATCTACCGGGCCCCAGGGGGGAAAAACTGTTTTTT.

This clonotype has more than one count but fewer than ten. The chain is built from TRBV7-2 and TRBJ1-2; 8 bases are a match to TRBD1. J lost 1 base, V lost 5 bases, and 6 bases had no gene match. The germline CDR1 and CDR2 sequences are SGHTA and FQGNSA. CDR3 size: 15 residues. This CDR3 is CASSIGQGLNYGYTF. The CDR3 DNA follows: TGTGCCAGCAGCATCGGACAGGGCCTTAACTATGGCTACACCTTC.

The chain is built from TRBV4-2 and TRBJ2-3; 8 bases are shared with TRBD2. CDR3 size: 13 residues. Germline CDR1 reads LGHNA; CDR2 reads YNFKEQ. The junction had 5 bases not matched to a gene; V was cut back by 4 bases and J by 8 bases. Here the CDR3 DNA reads TGTGCCAGCAGCCCCGGGGGGGGTTCTACGCAGTATTTT. Translation: CASSPGGGSTQYF.